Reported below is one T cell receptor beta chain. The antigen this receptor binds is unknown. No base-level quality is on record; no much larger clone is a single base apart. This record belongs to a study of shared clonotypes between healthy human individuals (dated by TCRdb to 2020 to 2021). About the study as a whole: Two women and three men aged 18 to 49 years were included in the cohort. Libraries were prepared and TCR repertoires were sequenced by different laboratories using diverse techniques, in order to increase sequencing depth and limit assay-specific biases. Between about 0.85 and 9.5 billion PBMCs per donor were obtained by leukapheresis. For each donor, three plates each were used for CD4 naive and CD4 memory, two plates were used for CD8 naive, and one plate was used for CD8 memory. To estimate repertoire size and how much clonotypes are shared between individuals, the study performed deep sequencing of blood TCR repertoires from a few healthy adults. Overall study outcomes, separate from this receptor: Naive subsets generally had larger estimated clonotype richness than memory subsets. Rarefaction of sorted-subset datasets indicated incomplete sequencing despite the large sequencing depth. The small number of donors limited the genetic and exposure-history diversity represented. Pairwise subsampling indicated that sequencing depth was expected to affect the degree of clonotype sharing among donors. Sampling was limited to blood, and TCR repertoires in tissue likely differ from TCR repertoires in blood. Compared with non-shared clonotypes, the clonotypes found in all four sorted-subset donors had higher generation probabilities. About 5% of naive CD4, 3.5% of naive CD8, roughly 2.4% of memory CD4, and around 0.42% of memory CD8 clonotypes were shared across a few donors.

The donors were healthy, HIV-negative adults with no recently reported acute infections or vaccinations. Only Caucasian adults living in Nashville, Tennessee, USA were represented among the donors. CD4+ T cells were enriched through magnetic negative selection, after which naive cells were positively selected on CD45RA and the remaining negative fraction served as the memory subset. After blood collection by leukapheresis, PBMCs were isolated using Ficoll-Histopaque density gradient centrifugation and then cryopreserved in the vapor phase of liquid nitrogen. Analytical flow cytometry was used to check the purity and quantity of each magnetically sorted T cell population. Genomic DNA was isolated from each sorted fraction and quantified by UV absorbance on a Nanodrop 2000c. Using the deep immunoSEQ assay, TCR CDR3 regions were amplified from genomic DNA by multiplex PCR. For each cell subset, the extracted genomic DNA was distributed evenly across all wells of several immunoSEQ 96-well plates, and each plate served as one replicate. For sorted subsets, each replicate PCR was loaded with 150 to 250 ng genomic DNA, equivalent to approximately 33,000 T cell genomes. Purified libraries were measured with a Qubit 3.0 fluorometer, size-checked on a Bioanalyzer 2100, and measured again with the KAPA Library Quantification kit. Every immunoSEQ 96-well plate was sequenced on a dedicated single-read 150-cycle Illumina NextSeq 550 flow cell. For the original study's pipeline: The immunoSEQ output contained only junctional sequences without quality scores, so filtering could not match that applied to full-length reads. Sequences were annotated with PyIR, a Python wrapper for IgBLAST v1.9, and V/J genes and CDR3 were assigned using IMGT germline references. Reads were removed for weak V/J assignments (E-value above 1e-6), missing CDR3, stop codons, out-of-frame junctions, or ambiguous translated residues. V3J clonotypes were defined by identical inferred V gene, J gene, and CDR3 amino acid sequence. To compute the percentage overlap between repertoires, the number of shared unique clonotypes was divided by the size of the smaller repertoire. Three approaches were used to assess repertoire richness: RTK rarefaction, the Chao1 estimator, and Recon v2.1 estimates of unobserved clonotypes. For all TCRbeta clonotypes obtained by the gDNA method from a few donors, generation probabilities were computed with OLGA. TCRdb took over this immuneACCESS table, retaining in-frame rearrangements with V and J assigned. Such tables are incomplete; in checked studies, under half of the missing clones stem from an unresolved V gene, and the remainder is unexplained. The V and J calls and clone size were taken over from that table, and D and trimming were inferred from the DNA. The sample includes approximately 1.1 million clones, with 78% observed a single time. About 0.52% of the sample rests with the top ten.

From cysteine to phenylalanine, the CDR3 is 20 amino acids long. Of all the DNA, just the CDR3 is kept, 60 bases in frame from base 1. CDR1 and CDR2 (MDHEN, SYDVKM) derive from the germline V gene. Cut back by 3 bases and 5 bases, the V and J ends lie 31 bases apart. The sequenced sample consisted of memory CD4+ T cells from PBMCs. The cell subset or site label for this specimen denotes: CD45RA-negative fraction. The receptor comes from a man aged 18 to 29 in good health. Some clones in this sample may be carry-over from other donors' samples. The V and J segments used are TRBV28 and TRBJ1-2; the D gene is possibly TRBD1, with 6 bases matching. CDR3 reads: CASSFSPSRQAPRRVYGYTF. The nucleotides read TGTGCCAGCAGTTTTTCCCCCTCGAGACAGGCCCCACGTAGGGTATATGGCTACACCTTC.